What follows are 22 T cell receptor beta chains derived from one specimen sequenced in a study of T cells in Graves' hyperthyroidism and ophthalmopathy. TCR beta CDR3 regions were amplified from RNA. The HTBI set primed first-round TCR CDR3 RT-PCR. TCRdb recomputed calls from the multiplex PCR reads with MiXCR, one row per CDR3 protein. Counted here are about 400,000 distinct CDR3 sequences, approximately 13% occurring once; the ten biggest clones make up around 9.2%. Material for sequencing was blood. The receptors shown here come from a woman under 30 with Graves' hyperthyroidism.

This clonotype was observed at least ten times. The chain uses TRBV6-1 and TRBJ2-7; TRBD1 aligns across 10 bases. This CDR3 contains 14 residues. Trimming cost V 8 bases and J 6 bases; bases outside gene matches: 10. Germline V gene data show CDR1 as MNHNS and CDR2 as SASEGT. CDR3: CASGPGTGAGEQYF. CDR3 in DNA: TGTGCCAGCGGCCCCGGGACAGGGGCAGGCGAGCAGTACTTC.

This clonotype was counted ten times or more. V usage is TRBV28 and J usage is TRBJ1-2; 7 nucleotides line up with TRBD1. Germline CDR1 MDHEN, CDR2 SYDVKM. Trimming removed 6 bases from V and 4 bases from J; junction bases left unmatched: 11. CDR3 length: 15 residues. The CDR3 protein is CASSYTTGISYGYTF. DNA of the CDR3: TGTGCCAGCAGCTACACGACAGGGATTTCCTATGGCTACACCTTC.

This clonotype was counted between two and nine times. The V call is TRBV5-1, the J call TRBJ2-7; TRBD1 might be the D (6 bases). CDR1 is SGHRS and CDR2 is YFSETQ in the germline V gene. The CDR3 runs 14 residues. V shed 3 bases and J shed 6 bases, with 16 bases lying between them. CDR3 sequence: CASSSTGRLGEQYF. CDR3 DNA sequence: TGCGCCAGCAGCTCGACAGGCCGCCTTGGCGAGCAGTACTTC.

This clonotype was seen a handful of times. The chain links TRBV12-3 or TRBV12-4 to TRBJ1-6; 7 bases map to TRBD1. CDR3 length: 21 residues. Trimming at V came to 0 bases and at J to 0 bases, leaving 14 bases not matched to a gene. The CDR3 bases are TGTGCCAGCAGTTTAGCCCGAATTAAGACAGGGCGAAGCTCCTATAATTCACCCCTCCACTTT. Protein: CASSLARIKTGRSSYNSPLHF.

This clonotype came up many times. J is TRBJ1-2 and V is TRBV6-5; D unclear. The CDR3 is made up of 14 amino acids. Germline CDR1 MNHEY, CDR2 SVGAGI. Trimming shortened V by 0 bases and J by 3 bases, and 8 bases separated the two germline ends. The CDR3 loop is CASSYSGEDYGYTF. CDR3 nucleotides: TGTGCCAGCAGTTACTCCGGGGAGGACTATGGCTACACCTTC.

This clonotype was observed many times. The J gene is TRBJ1-1, the V gene TRBV5-5; TRBD1 agrees at 7 bases. CDR1 is SGHKS, CDR2 YYEKEE, per germline (reference sequence). The CDR3 consists of 19 residues. V lost 4 bases, J lost 0 bases, and 18 bases stayed unmatched. The CDR3 loop is CASSPEKEPGQILNTEAFF. CDR3 nucleotide sequence: TGTGCCAGCAGCCCAGAGAAGGAACCGGGACAGATTCTGAACACTGAAGCTTTCTTT.

In its sample, this clonotype was seen a few times. The chain couples TRBV9 to TRBJ2-3, with D perhaps TRBD1 or TRBD2 (5 bases each). The V and J ends lost 3 bases and 2 bases respectively, with 13 bases between them. The germline V gene has CDR1 SGDLS and CDR2 YYNGEE. CDR3 length: 15 residues. The CDR3 bases are TGTGCCAGCAGCGCCGGGACGACGACCACAGATACGCAGTATTTT. Residues: CASSAGTTTTDTQYF.

This clonotype was seen many times. V and J are TRBV29-1 and TRBJ1-1, with D perhaps TRBD1 (6 bases). This CDR3 is built from 15 residues. Germline CDR1 and CDR2: SQVTM and ANQGSEA. The germline V and J ends were trimmed by 4 bases and 4 bases, with 19 bases remaining between them. DNA for the CDR3: TGCAGCGTTGGAAGTGTAAGGGGGGTCTCCACTGAAGCTTTCTTT. Translated: CSVGSVRGVSTEAFF.

The DNA for the CDR3 is TGCAGTGCTCCCTGGACTAGCGGGGGGGCTCCCGGTCATCTAGATACGCAGTATTTT. Residues: CSAPWTSGGAPGHLDTQYF. The chain joins TRBV20-1 to TRBJ2-3; the match to TRBD2 covers 15 bases. The CDR3 sequence is 19 residues long. J was trimmed by 5 bases and V by 5 bases; bases with no gene match: 17. The V gene's germline CDR1 is DFQATT and CDR2 SNEGSKA (reference sequence).

This clonotype was seen at least ten times. The V gene is TRBV6-1, the J gene TRBJ1-2, with D hard to call. V was shortened by 0 bases and J by 4 bases, with 12 bases between the two germline ends. Germline V gene data show CDR1 as MNHNS and CDR2 as SASEGT. This CDR3 has 15 residues. CDR3 protein: CASSEADPWIYGYTF. CDR3 in DNA: TGTGCCAGCAGTGAAGCGGATCCCTGGATCTATGGCTACACCTTC.

This chain joins TRBV2 and TRBJ2-5, with D perhaps matching TRBD1 (7 bases). The germline gives CDR1 SNHLY, CDR2 FYNNEI. V lost 0 bases and J 5 bases, leaving 16 bases between the germline ends. The CDR3 length is 16 residues. The CDR3 nucleotides read TGTGCCAGCAGTGAAGCGCTAGGGGGCGCGGGGGAGACCCAGTACTTC. It encodes CASSEALGGAGETQYF.

This clonotype was recorded many times. The CDR3 DNA is TGCAGCGTTTACGGTGCCAGGGGTGCAGATACGCAGTATTTT. Its translation: CSVYGARGADTQYF. The chain links TRBV29-1 to TRBJ2-3, with D possibly being TRBD1 (6 bases). Looked up from germline, CDR1 is SQVTM and CDR2 is ANQGSEA. The CDR3 loop spans 14 amino acids. V lost 5 bases, J lost 4 bases, and 16 bases lay in between.

This clonotype has ten or more counts. The CDR3 spells CATSPRVNNEQFF. The CDR3 DNA reads TGTGCCACCAGCCCGCGGGTGAACAATGAGCAGTTCTTC. The V and J genes are TRBV15 and TRBJ2-1, with D perhaps matching TRBD2 (5 bases). CDR1 is LNHNV and CDR2 is YYDKDF in the germline V gene (reference sequence). Trimming cost V 5 bases and J 5 bases, with 10 bases left between them. CDR3 length: 13 amino acids.

This clonotype was seen at least ten times. The V call is TRBV6-2 or TRBV6-3, the J call TRBJ2-1, with D hard to call. The CDR3 totals 15 residues. V was shortened by 7 bases and J by 6 bases, with 19 bases between the two germline ends. Germline values: CDR1 MNHEY, CDR2 SVGEGT. The CDR3, as DNA: TGTGCCAGCACACGGCAGCCAGAGTTTGCCAATGAGCAGTTCTTC. Translation gives CASTRQPEFANEQFF.

In this sample, this clonotype turned up many times. CDR3 DNA sequence: TGTGCCACCAGTGAGAACACTGAAGCTTTCTTT. This encodes CATSENTEAFF. The chain joins TRBV24-1 to TRBJ1-1; D is unresolved. CDR1 is KGHDR and CDR2 is SFDVKD in the germline V gene. Deletions cut 4 bases from V and 1 base from J, with 0 bases between. The CDR3 loop spans 11 amino acids.

This clonotype appeared many times. This rearrangement joins TRBV7-2 to TRBJ1-5, with a possible D match to TRBD1 (5 bases). CDR3 length: 14 residues. V was clipped by 2 bases and J by 5 bases, with 10 bases between them. The V gene's germline CDR1 is SGHTA and CDR2 FQGNSA. CDR3 coding DNA: TGTGCCAGCAGCTTATATTCGGGGGATCAGCCCCAGCATTTT. Protein product: CASSLYSGDQPQHF.

This clonotype was detected ten times or more. This sequence joins TRBV18 and TRBJ2-7; 8 nucleotides line up with TRBD1. The junction had 12 bases not matched to a gene; V was cut back by 3 bases and J by 5 bases. CDR1 KGHSH and CDR2 LQKENI come from the germline V gene. This CDR3 spans 16 amino acids. As DNA, the CDR3 is TGTGCCAGCTCACCCCCCATATTGGACAGGGCGCACGAGCAGTACTTC. It is translated as CASSPPILDRAHEQYF.

This clonotype was observed at least ten times. The rearrangement uses TRBV18 and TRBJ2-1; 7 positions agree with TRBD1. Germline V gives CDR1 KGHSH, CDR2 LQKENI. This CDR3 is built from 16 residues. V shed 1 base, J shed 9 bases, and the junction held 12 bases outside the gene matches. The CDR3 nucleotides are TGTGCCAGCTCACCACGGCAGGGGGTCGCTGGCGGTGAGCAGTTCTTC. Protein: CASSPRQGVAGGEQFF.

This chain links TRBV7-9 with TRBJ1-1; D is unresolved. The V gene's germline CDR1 is SEHNR and CDR2 FQNEAQ (reference sequence). This CDR3 comprises 14 residues. V was shortened by 1 base and J by 3 bases, with 9 bases between the two germline ends. CDR3 residues: CASSLDNGYTEAFF. CDR3 nucleotide sequence: TGTGCCAGCAGCTTAGATAATGGCTACACTGAAGCTTTCTTT.

In this sample, this clonotype turned up many times. The rearrangement links TRBV24-1 to TRBJ1-2; D might be TRBD1 (5 bases). The V gene lost 10 bases and the J gene lost 2 bases, with 13 bases spanning the gap. Germline loops: CDR1 KGHDR, CDR2 SFDVKD. The CDR3 sequence is 13 residues long. The CDR3 DNA follows: TGTGCCACATCCAGGGCGGAAAACTATGGCTACACCTTC. Translating it yields CATSRAENYGYTF.

This clonotype was detected many times. This chain links TRBV9 with TRBJ1-1; D is unclear. Germline-derived CDR1 and CDR2 are SGDLS and YYNGEE. The ends were cut back, 0 bases at V and 0 bases at J, with 6 bases in the middle. This CDR3 has 14 residues. This CDR3 is CASSVGHMNTEAFF. The CDR3 bases are TGTGCCAGCAGCGTAGGACATATGAACACTGAAGCTTTCTTT.

This clonotype was detected only a few times. The chain couples TRBV19 to TRBJ2-3; D gene ambiguous. Germline CDR1 LNHDA, CDR2 SQIVND (reference sequence). The CDR3 has 16 amino acids. V dropped 3 bases and J dropped 1 base, with 14 bases sitting between them. CDR3 nucleotides: TGTGCCAGTAGTATTGGTGGTGCAGCTCGCACAGATACGCAGTATTTT. Protein product: CASSIGGAARTDTQYF. The full variable domain, in which reference TRBV19 and TRBJ2-3 provide the parts outside the CDR3, is DGGITQSPKYLFRKEGQNVTLSCEQNLNHDAMYWYRQDPGQGLRLIYYSQIVNDFQKGDIAEGYSVSREKKESFPLTVTSAQKNPTAFYLCASSIGGAARTDTQYFGPGTRLTVL.